This TCR beta chain was captured in a study of a mutant IDH1 vaccine in newly diagnosed glioma. Looking at the study overall: In some groups vaccination began 4-6 weeks post-radiotherapy; others received it with temozolomide. It was radiotherapy, temozolomide, or both that patients received previously, with most receiving both. Study results and caveats: Seemingly, top peripheral T cell clonotype changes bore no relation to pseudoprogression.

TCRdb's copy holds only in-frame clones and misses some; the assay was immunoSEQ multiplex PCR. Of about 41,000 clones in the sample, around 89% were seen once. The sample's time point: week 35, safety follow-up. Doses comprised 300 ug of mutant IDH1 20-mer peptide each, plus topical imiquimod. Each donor presented with a new WHO grade 3 or 4 astrocytoma that tested IDH1-mutant and showed ATRX loss. Per germline, CDR1 SNHLY and CDR2 FYNNEI. The CDR3 runs to 12 residues. V dropped 6 bases and J dropped 3 bases, with 8 bases sitting between them. In the case of this clone: Its antigen is still unknown.

The sequence came from a man aged 40-49 years with glioma. This chain uses TRBV2 with TRBJ2-5; D might be TRBD1 (5 bases). The sample consisted of PBMCs, taken from a glioma patient whose treatment included an IDH1 peptide vaccine. CDR3 sequence (DNA): TGTGCCAGCAGCCAGACAGAAGAGACCCAGTACTTC. Residues: CASSQTEETQYF.